This T cell receptor beta chain was captured in a study of cytomegalovirus exposure and HLA in healthy donors. Donors were nominally healthy when sampled, though unrecorded immune exposures were likely. Researchers ran the PCR with 60 Vbeta and 13 Jbeta primers. Some clones are missing from TCRdb's copy, which holds only in-frame ones; the method was immunoSEQ multiplex PCR. The table records about 110,000 clones, around 70% of them present only once. Germline CDR1 reads SGHNT; CDR2 reads YYREEE (reference sequence). With V trimmed by 4 bases and J by 5 bases, 7 bases remained unmatched. The CDR3 extends over 15 amino acids.

The sequence was collected from a man aged 40-49 years in good health and CMV-seropositive. This chain uses TRBV5-4 with TRBJ2-2, with 8 bases fitting TRBD2. Sequencing was performed on PBMCs. The CDR3, as DNA: TGTGCCAGCAGCCCCGGGACTAGAGGTACCGGGGAGCTGTTTTTT. It yields the protein CASSPGTRGTGELFF.